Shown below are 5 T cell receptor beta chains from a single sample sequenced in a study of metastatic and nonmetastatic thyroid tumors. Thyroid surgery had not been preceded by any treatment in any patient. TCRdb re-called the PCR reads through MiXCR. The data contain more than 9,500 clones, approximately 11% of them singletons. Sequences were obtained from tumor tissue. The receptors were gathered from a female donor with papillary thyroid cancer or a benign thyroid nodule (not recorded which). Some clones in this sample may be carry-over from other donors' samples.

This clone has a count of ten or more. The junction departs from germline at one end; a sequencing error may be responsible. The CDR3 sequence: CASSFGPGAGSKDTQYF. The CDR3 DNA reads as TGTGCCAGCAGCTTTGGGCCCGGCGCGGGAAGCAAAGATACGCAGTATTTT. The chain employs TRBV7-9 and TRBJ2-3, with D perhaps matching TRBD2 (6 bases). The CDR3 runs to 17 residues. The germline V gene encodes CDR1 SEHNR and CDR2 FQNEAQ (reference sequence).

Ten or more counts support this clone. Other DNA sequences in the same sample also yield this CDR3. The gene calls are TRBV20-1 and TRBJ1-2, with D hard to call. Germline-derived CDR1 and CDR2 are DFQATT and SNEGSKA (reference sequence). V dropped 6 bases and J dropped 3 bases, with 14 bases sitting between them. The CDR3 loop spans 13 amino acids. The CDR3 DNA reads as TGCAGTGCAGAGGTTCCCATTGACTATGGCTACACCTTC. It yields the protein CSAEVPIDYGYTF.

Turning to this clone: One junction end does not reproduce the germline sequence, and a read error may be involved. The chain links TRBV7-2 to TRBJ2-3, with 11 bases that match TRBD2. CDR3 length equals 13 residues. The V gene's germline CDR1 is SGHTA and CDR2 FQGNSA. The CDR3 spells CASSLSTSGMTNF. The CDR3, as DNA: TGTGCCAGCAGCCTCTCGACTAGCGGGATGACGAATTTT.

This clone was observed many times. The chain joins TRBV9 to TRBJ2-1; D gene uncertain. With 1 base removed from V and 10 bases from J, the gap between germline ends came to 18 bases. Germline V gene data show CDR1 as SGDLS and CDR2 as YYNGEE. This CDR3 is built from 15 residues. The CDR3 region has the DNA TGTGCCAGCAGCGTATATTTTGATCTCGCTCAAGAGCAGTTCTTC. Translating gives CASSVYFDLAQEQFF. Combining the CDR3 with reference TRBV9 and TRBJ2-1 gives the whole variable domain DSGVTQTPKHLITATGQRVTLRCSPRSGDLSVYWYQQSLDQGLQFLIQYYNGEERAKGNILERFSAQQFPDLHSELNLSSLELGDSALYFCASSVYFDLAQEQFFGPGTRLTVL.

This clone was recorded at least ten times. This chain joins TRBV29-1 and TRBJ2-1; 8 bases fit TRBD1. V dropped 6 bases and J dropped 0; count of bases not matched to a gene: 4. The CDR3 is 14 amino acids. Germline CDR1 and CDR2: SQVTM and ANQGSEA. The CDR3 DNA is TGCAGCGTGAGGGACAGGATCTCCTACAATGAGCAGTTCTTC. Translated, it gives CSVRDRISYNEQFF.